This T cell receptor beta chain was sequenced for a study of CD8 T cells in Susac syndrome. Trimming shortened V by 2 bases and J by 9 bases, and 11 bases separated the two germline ends. This CDR3 is 13 amino acids long. Germline values: CDR1 LGHDT, CDR2 YNNKEL (reference sequence). An amount of RNA that ranged from roughly 0.5 to 1 ug was reverse transcribed with random hexamers. TCRdb reprocessed the immunoSEQ multiplex PCR reads with MiXCR, giving one entry per CDR3 protein. The sample gives around 150,000 distinct CDR3 sequences, approximately 94% of which show up once; about 0.1% is in the top ten.

This clonotype was sampled from a human donor with multiple sclerosis. The sample consisted of CD4+ T cells from PBMCs. The V gene is TRBV3-1, the J gene TRBJ1-3; D ambiguous. DNA of the CDR3: TGTGCCAGCAGCCAACAAACCTTGGGCACCATATATTTT. This sequence encodes CASSQQTLGTIYF.